A single sample gave rise to the 19 T cell receptor beta chains below, sequenced in a study of cytomegalovirus exposure and HLA in healthy donors. The assay was immunoSEQ multiplex PCR, and TCRdb's table has in-frame clones only and misses some. The data show around 60,000 clones, almost 97% seen once. Sample: PBMCs. These receptors were taken from a woman younger than 30 in good health and CMV-seronegative.

This chain links TRBV5-4 with TRBJ1-5; 9 bases line up with TRBD1. The length of the CDR3 is 15 residues. CDR1 and CDR2 (germline): SGHNT, YYREEE (reference sequence). V gave up 7 bases and J gave up 2 bases; unmatched junction bases: 7. CDR3 sequence (DNA): TGTGCCAGCTCTATACAGGGGGCAGGCAATCAGCCCCAGCATTTT. This gives the protein CASSIQGAGNQPQHF.

The chain joins TRBV28 to TRBJ2-3, with D possibly TRBD2 on 7 matching bases. From germline, CDR1 is MDHEN and CDR2 SYDVKM. With 4 bases removed from V and 4 bases from J, the gap between germline ends came to 15 bases. The CDR3 consists of 15 residues. Here the CDR3 reads CASSSIGGPADTQYF. The CDR3 DNA reads as TGTGCCAGCAGTTCAATCGGGGGGCCGGCAGATACGCAGTATTTT.

The rearrangement joins TRBV9 to TRBJ2-2; a possible D gene is TRBD1 (5 bases). This CDR3 region has 16 residues. Germline lookup yields CDR1 SGDLS and CDR2 YYNGEE. V lost 6 bases to trimming and J lost 0 bases, with 15 bases between them. CDR3 sequence: CASTRSGHANTGELFF. The DNA of the CDR3 is TGTGCCAGCACCCGTAGTGGACACGCGAACACCGGGGAGCTGTTTTTT.

The V and J genes are TRBV7-9 and TRBJ1-1; D is undetermined. Germline V gene sequence: CDR1 SEHNR, CDR2 FQNEAQ (reference sequence). The ends were cut back, 5 bases at V and 3 bases at J, with 16 bases in the middle. The CDR3 runs 15 residues. The CDR3 loop reads CASSPPVTGDTEAFF. The CDR3 nucleotides read TGTGCCAGCAGCCCTCCAGTGACCGGGGACACTGAAGCTTTCTTT. The whole variable domain, filled in from reference TRBV7-9 and TRBJ1-1, reads DTGVSQNPRHKITKRGQNVTFRCDPISEHNRLYWYRQTLGQGPEFLTYFQNEAQLEKSRLLSDRFSAERPKGSFSTLEIQRTEQGDSAMYLCASSPPVTGDTEAFFGQGTRLTVV.

This rearrangement joins TRBV2 to TRBJ2-7; the match to TRBD1 covers 11 bases. The ends lost 6 bases at V and 3 bases at J; junction bases unmatched: 4. Germline loops: CDR1 SNHLY, CDR2 FYNNEI. The CDR3 runs 14 residues. CDR3 amino acids: CASRTGTGGYEQYF. The DNA for the CDR3 is TGTGCCAGCAGAACCGGGACAGGGGGCTACGAGCAGTACTTC.

J is TRBJ1-2 and V is TRBV7-2; 7 nucleotides line up with TRBD1. Trimming cost V 5 bases and J 8 bases; bases outside gene matches: 11. CDR3 length: 14 residues. The germline gives CDR1 SGHTA, CDR2 FQGNSA. The DNA for the CDR3 is TGTGCCAGCAGCCAGGGGGGCAGAGTCACGGGCTACACCTTC. Amino acids: CASSQGGRVTGYTF.

The J gene is TRBJ2-3, the V gene TRBV5-1, with no clear D. The CDR3 has 14 residues. From germline, CDR1 is SGHRS and CDR2 YFSETQ. V lost 2 bases and J lost 0, with 7 bases in between. The CDR3 here is CASSFSESTDTQYF. The CDR3 nucleotides are TGCGCCAGCAGCTTTTCAGAAAGCACAGATACGCAGTATTTT.

The V call is TRBV15, the J call TRBJ1-3, with no clear D. The length of the CDR3 is 16 residues. Germline lookup yields CDR1 LNHNV and CDR2 YYDKDF (reference sequence). V gave up 4 bases and J gave up 0 bases, with 13 bases separating them. CDR3 sequence: CATSTTPNHSGNTIYF. In DNA form, the CDR3 reads TGTGCCACCAGCACAACACCGAACCACTCTGGAAACACCATATATTTT. The entire variable domain, with the rest obtained from reference TRBV15 and TRBJ1-3, is as follows: DAMVIQNPRYQVTQFGKPVTLSCSQTLNHNVMYWYQQKSSQAPKLLFHYYDKDFNNEADTPDNFQSRRPNTSFCFLDIRSPGLGDTAMYLCATSTTPNHSGNTIYFGEGSWLTVV.

This sequence joins TRBV9 and TRBJ1-1, with D possibly TRBD1 on 5 matching bases. This CDR3 contains 15 residues. Trimming took 0 bases from V and 7 from J, leaving 16 bases between them. Germline loops: CDR1 SGDLS, CDR2 YYNGEE. The CDR3 region has the DNA TGTGCCAGCAGCGTAGTACTGTCCCTCGGGGGTGAAGCTTTCTTT. The encoded protein is CASSVVLSLGGEAFF.

The count of this clone is one. V and J are TRBV7-3 and TRBJ2-2; unclear D gene. CDR1 and CDR2 from the germline V gene are SGHTA and FQGTGA. Trimming cost V 5 bases and J 0 bases, with 4 bases left between them. There are 13 residues in the CDR3. The CDR3 spells CASSETNTGELFF. In nucleotides, the CDR3 is TGTGCCAGCAGCGAGACGAACACCGGGGAGCTGTTTTTT.

The rearrangement joins TRBV19 to TRBJ1-5; D is unclear. V was shortened by 6 bases and J by 0 bases, with 9 bases between the two germline ends. This CDR3 region has 14 residues. Germline V gene data show CDR1 as LNHDA and CDR2 as SQIVND (reference sequence). The CDR3 reads CASSSTPSNQPQHF. CDR3 nucleotides: TGTGCCAGTAGCTCCACTCCTAGCAATCAGCCCCAGCATTTT.

The chain couples TRBV13 to TRBJ2-1, with 9 bases identical to TRBD1. The germline CDR1 and CDR2 sequences are PRHDT and FYEKMQ (reference sequence). With V trimmed by 5 bases and J by 4 bases, 6 bases remained unmatched. There are 15 residues in the CDR3. CDR3 bases: TGTGCCAGCAGCCAAACAGGGGGCTGGTACAATGAGCAGTTCTTC. This sequence encodes CASSQTGGWYNEQFF.

J is TRBJ1-2 and V is TRBV2; no clear D. The CDR3 extends over 15 amino acids. Trimming shortened V by 7 bases and J by 0 bases, and 15 bases separated the two germline ends. Germline V lookup: CDR1 SNHLY, CDR2 FYNNEI. The CDR3 nucleotides are TGTGCCAGCAAGAGGGCCGAATTACCTAACTATGGCTACACCTTC. Amino acids: CASKRAELPNYGYTF. The variable domain in full, completed from reference TRBV2 and TRBJ1-2, reads EPEVTQTPSHQVTQMGQEVILRCVPISNHLYFYWYRQILGQKVEFLVSFYNNEISEKSEIFDDQFSVERPDGSNFTLKIRSTKLEDSAMYFCASKRAELPNYGYTFGSGTRLTVV.

Regarding this clone: It is likely a read error, because the conserved phenylalanine at the end of the CDR3 is missing. The DNA is omitted, as the CDR3 cannot be located on it reliably, and the CDR3 follows TCRdb's listing. This chain links TRBV12-1 with TRBJ1-2. TRBV12-1 represents a pseudogene. With termini counted, the CDR3 has 10 amino acids. This CDR3 is CASRAGCGGC.

The rearrangement links TRBV10-3 to TRBJ2-7; 7 nucleotides line up with TRBD1. The junction had 2 bases not matched to a gene; V was cut back by 0 bases and J by 0 bases. Germline V gives CDR1 ENHRY, CDR2 SYGVKD. The CDR3 has 15 amino acids. Here the CDR3 DNA reads TGTGCCATCAGTGAGTCGAGACAGGGCTCCTACGAGCAGTACTTC. Protein product: CAISESRQGSYEQYF.

The chain recombines TRBV25-1 with TRBJ2-3; 7 bases are a match to TRBD2. Germline-derived CDR1 and CDR2 are MGHDK and SYGVNS. CDR3 length equals 15 residues. The V and J ends lost 1 base and 3 bases, in that order; junction bases with no gene match: 4. The CDR3 loop is CASSEWGEGTDTQYF. The CDR3 DNA is TGTGCCAGCAGTGAATGGGGGGAGGGTACAGATACGCAGTATTTT.

The chain couples TRBV28 to TRBJ2-3; 15 bases line up with TRBD2. The V segment lost 1 base and the J segment 6 bases; nucleotides outside the gene matches: 8. This CDR3 contains 18 residues. Germline values: CDR1 MDHEN, CDR2 SYDVKM. CDR3 amino acids: CASSLSGLAGGPRDTQYF. The CDR3 DNA reads TGTGCCAGCAGTTTATCCGGACTAGCGGGAGGGCCTCGGGATACGCAGTATTTT.

The chain employs TRBV4-3 and TRBJ2-2; the D gene is possibly TRBD2 (6 bases). The CDR3 is made up of 16 amino acids. The ends were cut back, 2 bases at V and 1 base at J, with 11 bases in the middle. CDR1 and CDR2 (germline): LGHNA, YSLEER. The CDR3 DNA is TGCGCCAGCAGCCAATCCCGCGGGGTGAACACCGGGGAGCTGTTTTTT. Translated, it gives CASSQSRGVNTGELFF.

V gene TRBV28 combines with J gene TRBJ2-1; the match to TRBD2 covers 9 bases. Trimming took 5 bases from V and 9 from J; bases not matched to a gene: 11. The CDR3 length is 15 residues. The germline V gene encodes CDR1 MDHEN and CDR2 SYDVKM. The CDR3 spells CASSTSGTSLREQFF. The CDR3 nucleotides read TGTGCCAGCAGTACCTCCGGGACTAGCCTACGTGAGCAGTTCTTC.